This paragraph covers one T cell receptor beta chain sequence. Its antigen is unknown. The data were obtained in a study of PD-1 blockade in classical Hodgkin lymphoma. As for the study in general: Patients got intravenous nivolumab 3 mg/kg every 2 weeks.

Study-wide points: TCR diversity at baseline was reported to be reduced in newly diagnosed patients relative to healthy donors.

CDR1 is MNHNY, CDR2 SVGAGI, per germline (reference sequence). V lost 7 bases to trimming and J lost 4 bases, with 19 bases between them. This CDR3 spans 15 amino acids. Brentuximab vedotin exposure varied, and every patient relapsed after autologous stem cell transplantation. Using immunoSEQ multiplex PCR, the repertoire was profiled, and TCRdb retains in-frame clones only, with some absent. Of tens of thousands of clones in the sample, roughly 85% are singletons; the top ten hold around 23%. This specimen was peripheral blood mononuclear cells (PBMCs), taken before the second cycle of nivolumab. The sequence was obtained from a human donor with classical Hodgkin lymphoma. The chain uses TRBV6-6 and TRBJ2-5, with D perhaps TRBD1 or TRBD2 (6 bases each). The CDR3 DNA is TGTGCCAGCATCGAAAGGAGGGGGATAGGAGAGACCCAGTACTTC. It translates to CASIERRGIGETQYF.